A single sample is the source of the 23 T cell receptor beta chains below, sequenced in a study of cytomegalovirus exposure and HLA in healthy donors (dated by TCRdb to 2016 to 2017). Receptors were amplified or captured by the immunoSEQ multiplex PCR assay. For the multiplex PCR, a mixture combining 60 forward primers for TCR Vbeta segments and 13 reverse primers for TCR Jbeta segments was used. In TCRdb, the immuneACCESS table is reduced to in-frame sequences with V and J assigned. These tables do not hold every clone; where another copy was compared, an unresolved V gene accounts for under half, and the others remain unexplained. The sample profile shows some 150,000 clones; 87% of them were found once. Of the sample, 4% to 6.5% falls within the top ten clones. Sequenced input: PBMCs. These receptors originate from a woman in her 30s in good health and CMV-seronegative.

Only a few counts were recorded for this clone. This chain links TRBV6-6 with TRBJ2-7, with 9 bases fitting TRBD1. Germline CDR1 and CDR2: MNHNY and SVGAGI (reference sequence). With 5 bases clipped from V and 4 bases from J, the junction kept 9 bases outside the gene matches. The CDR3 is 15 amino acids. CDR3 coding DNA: TGTGCCAGCAGTAATACGGGACAGGGTACTTACGAGCAGTACTTC. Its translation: CASSNTGQGTYEQYF.

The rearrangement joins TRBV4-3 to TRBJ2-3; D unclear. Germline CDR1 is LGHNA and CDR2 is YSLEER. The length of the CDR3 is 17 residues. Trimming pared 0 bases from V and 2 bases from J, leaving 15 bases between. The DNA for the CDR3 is TGCGCCAGCAGCCAAGAATGGCCCCCGTTAATCACAGATACGCAGTATTTT. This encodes CASSQEWPPLITDTQYF.

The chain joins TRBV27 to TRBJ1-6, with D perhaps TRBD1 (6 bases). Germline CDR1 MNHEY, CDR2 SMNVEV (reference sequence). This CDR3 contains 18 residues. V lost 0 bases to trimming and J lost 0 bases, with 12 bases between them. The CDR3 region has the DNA TGTGCCAGCAGTTTATCGGGGGCTCAAAGCTCCTATAATTCACCCCTCCACTTT. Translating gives CASSLSGAQSSYNSPLHF.

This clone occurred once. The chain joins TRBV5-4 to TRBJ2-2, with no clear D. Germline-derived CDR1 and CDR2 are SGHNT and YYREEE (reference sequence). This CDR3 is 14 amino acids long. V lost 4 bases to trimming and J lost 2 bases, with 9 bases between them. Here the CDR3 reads CASSRVLNTGELFF. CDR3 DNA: TGTGCCAGCAGCCGGGTCTTAAACACCGGGGAGCTGTTTTTT.

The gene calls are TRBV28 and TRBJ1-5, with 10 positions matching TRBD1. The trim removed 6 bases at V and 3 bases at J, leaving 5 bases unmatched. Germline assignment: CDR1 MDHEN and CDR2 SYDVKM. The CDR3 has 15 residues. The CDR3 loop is CASRVGQGNNQPQHF. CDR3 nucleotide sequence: TGTGCCAGCAGGGTGGGACAGGGGAACAATCAGCCCCAGCATTTT.

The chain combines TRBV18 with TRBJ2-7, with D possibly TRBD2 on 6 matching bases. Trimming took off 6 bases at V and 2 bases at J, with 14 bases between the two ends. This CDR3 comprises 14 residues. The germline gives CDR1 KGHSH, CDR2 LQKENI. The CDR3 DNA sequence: TGTGCCAGCTCCCAAAGCGGAGGGACCTACGAGCAGTACTTC. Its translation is CASSQSGGTYEQYF.

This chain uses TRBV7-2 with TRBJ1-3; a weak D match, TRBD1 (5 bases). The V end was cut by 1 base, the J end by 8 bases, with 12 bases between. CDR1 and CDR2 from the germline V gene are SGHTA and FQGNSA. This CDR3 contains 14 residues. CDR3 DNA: TGTGCCAGCAGCTTAGGGACATTAGGAGACACCATATATTTT. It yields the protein CASSLGTLGDTIYF.

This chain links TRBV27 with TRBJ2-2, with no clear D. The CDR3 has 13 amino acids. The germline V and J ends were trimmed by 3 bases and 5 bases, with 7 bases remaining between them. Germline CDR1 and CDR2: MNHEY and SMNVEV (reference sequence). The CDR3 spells CASSLFRTGELFF. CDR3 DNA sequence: TGTGCCAGCAGTTTGTTCCGGACCGGGGAGCTGTTTTTT.

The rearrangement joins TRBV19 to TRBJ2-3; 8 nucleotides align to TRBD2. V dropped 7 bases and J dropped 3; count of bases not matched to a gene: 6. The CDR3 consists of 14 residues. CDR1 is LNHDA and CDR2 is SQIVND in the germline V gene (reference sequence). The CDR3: CASMPGGPTDTQYF. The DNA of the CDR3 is TGTGCCAGTATGCCGGGAGGGCCGACAGATACGCAGTATTTT. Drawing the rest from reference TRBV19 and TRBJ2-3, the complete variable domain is DGGITQSPKYLFRKEGQNVTLSCEQNLNHDAMYWYRQDPGQGLRLIYYSQIVNDFQKGDIAEGYSVSREKKESFPLTVTSAQKNPTAFYLCASMPGGPTDTQYFGPGTRLTVL.

The chain's CDR3 is CASRRGVNWGANVLTF. The CDR3 nucleotides are TGTGCCAGCAGGCGAGGTGTTAACTGGGGGGCCAACGTCCTGACTTTC. J is TRBJ2-6 and V is TRBV6-6, with no clear D. The CDR3 extends over 16 amino acids. Germline-derived CDR1 and CDR2 are MNHNY and SVGAGI (reference sequence). V was shortened by 6 bases and J by 4 bases, with 16 bases between the two germline ends.

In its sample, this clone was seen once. Written as DNA, the CDR3 is TGTGCCTGGAGTTCGGGTCAGGGGGCTTGGGAGACCCAGTACTTC. Protein: CAWSSGQGAWETQYF. The chain links TRBV30 to TRBJ2-5; 8 bases agree with TRBD1. This CDR3 comprises 15 residues. The V gene's germline CDR1 is GTSNPN and CDR2 SVGIG (reference sequence). Unmatched junction bases numbered 10, after V lost 2 bases and J lost 5 bases.

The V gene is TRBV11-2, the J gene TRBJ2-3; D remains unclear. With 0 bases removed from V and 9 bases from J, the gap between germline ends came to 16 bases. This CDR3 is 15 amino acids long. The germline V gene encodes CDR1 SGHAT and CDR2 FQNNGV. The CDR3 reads CASSLDPQPPGTQYF. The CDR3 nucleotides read TGTGCCAGCAGCTTAGATCCCCAGCCCCCAGGCACGCAGTATTTT.

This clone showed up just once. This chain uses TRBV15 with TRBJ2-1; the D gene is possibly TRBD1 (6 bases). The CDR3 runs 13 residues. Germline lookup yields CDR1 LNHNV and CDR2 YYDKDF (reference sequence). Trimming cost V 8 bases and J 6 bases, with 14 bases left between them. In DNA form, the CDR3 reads TGTGCCACCGCGACAGGATCTCTCAATGAGCAGTTCTTC. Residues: CATATGSLNEQFF.

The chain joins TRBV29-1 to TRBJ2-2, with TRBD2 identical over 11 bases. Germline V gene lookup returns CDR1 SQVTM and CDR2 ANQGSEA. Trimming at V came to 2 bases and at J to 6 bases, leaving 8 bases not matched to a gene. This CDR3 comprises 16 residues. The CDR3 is CSVEFSGGELAGELFF. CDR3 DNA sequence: TGCAGCGTTGAATTTAGCGGGGGGGAATTGGCCGGGGAGCTGTTTTTT.

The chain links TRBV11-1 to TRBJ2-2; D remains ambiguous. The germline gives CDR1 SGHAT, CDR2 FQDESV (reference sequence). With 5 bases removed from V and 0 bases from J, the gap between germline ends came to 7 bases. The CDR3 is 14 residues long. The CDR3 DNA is TGTGCCAGCAGCGCAACAACGAACACCGGGGAGCTGTTTTTT. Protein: CASSATTNTGELFF.

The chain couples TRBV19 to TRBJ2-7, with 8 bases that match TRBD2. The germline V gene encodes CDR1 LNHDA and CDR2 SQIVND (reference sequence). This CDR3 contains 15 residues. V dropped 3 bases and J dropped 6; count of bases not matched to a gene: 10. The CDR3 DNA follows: TGTGCCAGTAGTATGCAGTCGGGAGGGCCGATCGAGCAGTACTTC. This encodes CASSMQSGGPIEQYF.

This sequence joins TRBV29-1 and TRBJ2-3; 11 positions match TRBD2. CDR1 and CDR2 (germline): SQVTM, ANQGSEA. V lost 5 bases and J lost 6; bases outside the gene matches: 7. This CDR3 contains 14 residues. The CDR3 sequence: CSVLLAGARDTQYF. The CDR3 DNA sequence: TGCAGCGTTCTACTAGCGGGAGCGAGGGATACGCAGTATTTT.

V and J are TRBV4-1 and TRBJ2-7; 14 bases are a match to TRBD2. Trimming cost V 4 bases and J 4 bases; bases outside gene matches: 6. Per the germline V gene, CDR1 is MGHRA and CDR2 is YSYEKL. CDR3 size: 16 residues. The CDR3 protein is CASSRGLAGAVYEQYF. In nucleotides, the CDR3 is TGCGCCAGCAGCCGGGGACTAGCGGGAGCAGTATACGAGCAGTACTTC.

CDR3 loop: CASSPRSGSGTEAFF. CDR3 DNA sequence: TGTGCCAGCAGCCCCCGGTCAGGCTCGGGAACTGAAGCTTTCTTT. The chain combines TRBV5-5 with TRBJ1-1, with unresolved D. Germline values: CDR1 SGHKS, CDR2 YYEKEE (reference sequence). The CDR3 has 15 residues. The germline V and J ends were trimmed by 4 bases and 5 bases, with 18 bases remaining between them.

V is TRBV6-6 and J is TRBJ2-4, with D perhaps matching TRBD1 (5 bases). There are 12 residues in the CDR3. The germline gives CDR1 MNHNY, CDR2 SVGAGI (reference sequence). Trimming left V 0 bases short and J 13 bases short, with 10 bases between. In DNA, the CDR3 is TGTGCCAGCAGTTACTCACAGGAATTCCAGTACTTC. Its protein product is CASSYSQEFQYF.

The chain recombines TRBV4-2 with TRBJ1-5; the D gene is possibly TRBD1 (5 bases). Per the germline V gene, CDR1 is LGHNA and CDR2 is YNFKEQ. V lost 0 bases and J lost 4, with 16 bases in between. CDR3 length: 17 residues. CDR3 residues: CASSQDPDGHRNQPQHF. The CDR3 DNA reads TGTGCCAGCAGCCAAGATCCAGACGGACACAGGAATCAGCCCCAGCATTTT.

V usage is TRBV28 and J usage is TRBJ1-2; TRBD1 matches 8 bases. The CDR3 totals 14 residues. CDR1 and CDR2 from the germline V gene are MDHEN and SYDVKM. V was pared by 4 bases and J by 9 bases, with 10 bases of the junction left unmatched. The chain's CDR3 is CASSYRDRFQRYTF. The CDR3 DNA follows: TGTGCCAGCAGTTACCGGGACAGGTTCCAACGCTACACCTTC.

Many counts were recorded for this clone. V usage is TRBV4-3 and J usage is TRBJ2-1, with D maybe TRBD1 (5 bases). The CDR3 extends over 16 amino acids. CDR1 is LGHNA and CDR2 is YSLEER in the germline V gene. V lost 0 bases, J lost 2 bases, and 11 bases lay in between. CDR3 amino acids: CASSQDPGLPYNEQFF. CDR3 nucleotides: TGCGCCAGCAGCCAAGATCCAGGGTTGCCCTACAATGAGCAGTTCTTC.